The rows below give T cell receptor beta chains drawn from one sample of a study of human T cells and chemical hapten exposure. MiXCR, applied by TCRdb to the RACE reads, yields one record per CDR3 protein. The data show 300,000 to 450,000 distinct CDR3 sequences, with around 5% seen just once and over 2% held by the top ten. Here the sequenced sample was whole blood, taken in connection with sensitization to the hapten diphenylcyclopropenone (DPC). The receptor set was obtained from a woman aged 45 to 65 with alopecia areata. Some clones in this sample may be carry-over from other donors' samples. CDR3s include the opening cysteine and the closing phenylalanine or tryptophan. The D gene is left open where the match is weak. Size is stated for part of the rows, as once, few or many counts, or as a class when the clone is expanded.

clone_size: NA; d_call: NA; v_call: TRBV10-3; j_call: TRBJ2-2; cdr3_nt: TGTGCCATCAGTGAACCCCCCGGGGAGCTGTTTTTT; cdr3_aa: CAISEPPGELFF
clone_size: few; d_call: NA; v_call: TRBV29-1; j_call: TRBJ1-2; cdr3_nt: TGCAGCGTTCACCAGGCAAACTATGGCTACACCTTC; cdr3_aa: CSVHQANYGYTF
clone_size: many; d_call: TRBD2; v_call: TRBV12-3/TRBV12-4; j_call: TRBJ2-7; cdr3_nt: TGTGCCAGCAGTTATGGAGCGGGAGACGAGCAGTACTTC; cdr3_aa: CASSYGAGDEQYF
clone_size: many; d_call: NA; v_call: TRBV6-1; j_call: TRBJ1-1; cdr3_nt: TGTCCACAGGCCCGACCACTTAACACTGAAGCTTTCTTT; cdr3_aa: CPQARPLNTEAFF
clone_size: NA; d_call: NA; v_call: TRBV15; j_call: TRBJ2-3; cdr3_nt: TGTGCCACCAGCAGAGTGGGGTGGGCAGATACGCAGTATTTT; cdr3_aa: CATSRVGWADTQYF
clone_size: many; d_call: NA; v_call: TRBV9; j_call: TRBJ1-2; cdr3_nt: TGTGCCAGCAGCGTAGGGCCTCTTACAGGAATCGGCGATGGCTACACCTTC; cdr3_aa: CASSVGPLTGIGDGYTF
clone_size: many; d_call: TRBD1; v_call: TRBV6-2/TRBV6-3; j_call: TRBJ1-1; cdr3_nt: TGTGCCAGCAGTTTACATAACCGGGACAGAAACACTGAAGCTTTCTTT; cdr3_aa: CASSLHNRDRNTEAFF
clone_size: many; d_call: NA; v_call: TRBV21-1; j_call: TRBJ1-1; cdr3_nt: TGTGCCAGCAGCTCCCTGGGCAGGGGAAACACTGAAGCTTTCTTT; cdr3_aa: CASSSLGRGNTEAFF
clone_size: few; d_call: NA; v_call: TRBV2; j_call: TRBJ1-4; cdr3_nt: TGTGCCGGCGTGGGGCTTAATGAAAAACTGTTTTTT; cdr3_aa: CAGVGLNEKLFF
clone_size: many; d_call: NA; v_call: TRBV6-1; j_call: TRBJ1-1; cdr3_nt: TGTGCCAGCAGTGAGGGGGGTTTTACGTGGGCTTTCTTT; cdr3_aa: CASSEGGFTWAFF
clone_size: many; d_call: NA; v_call: TRBV13; j_call: TRBJ2-7; cdr3_nt: TGTGCCAGCAGCCACCGCGGCAGGGCGGGTTACGAGCAGTACTTC; cdr3_aa: CASSHRGRAGYEQYF
clone_size: few; d_call: TRBD1; v_call: TRBV3-1; j_call: TRBJ1-5; cdr3_nt: TGTGCCAGCAGCCACCAGGGGGGCAATCAGCCCCAGCATTTT; cdr3_aa: CASSHQGGNQPQHF
clone_size: few; d_call: NA; v_call: TRBV30; j_call: TRBJ2-1; cdr3_nt: TGTGCCTGGGAAGGGTTATCCTACAATGAGCAGTTCTTC; cdr3_aa: CAWEGLSYNEQFF
clone_size: many; d_call: NA; v_call: TRBV5-1; j_call: TRBJ2-7; cdr3_nt: TGCGCCAGCAGCTTGGACCCCAGGGGAGGAGACGAGCAGTACTTC; cdr3_aa: CASSLDPRGGDEQYF
clone_size: few; d_call: NA; v_call: TRBV4-2; j_call: TRBJ2-7; cdr3_nt: TGTGCCAGCAGCATCGGAGTCGGTAGAGGTCCTACCGAGCAGTACTTC; cdr3_aa: CASSIGVGRGPTEQYF
clone_size: many; d_call: NA; v_call: TRBV12-3/TRBV12-4; j_call: TRBJ2-3; cdr3_nt: TGTGCCAGCAGACCAGGGACACGAGATACGCAGTATTTT; cdr3_aa: CASRPGTRDTQYF
clone_size: many; d_call: TRBD1; v_call: TRBV28; j_call: TRBJ1-2; cdr3_nt: TGTGCCAGCAGGTCAAGACAGGGAGATAACTATGGCTACACCTTC; cdr3_aa: CASRSRQGDNYGYTF
clone_size: few; d_call: TRBD1; v_call: TRBV7-8; j_call: TRBJ1-5; cdr3_nt: TGTGCCAGCAGCTTAGTTTTCTGGGACAGGGGTGAGCCCCAGCATTTT; cdr3_aa: CASSLVFWDRGEPQHF
clone_size: many; d_call: TRBD1; v_call: TRBV6-6; j_call: TRBJ1-6; cdr3_nt: TGTGCCAGCAGTAACCCCCGGGACAGGGGGGATAATTCACCCCTCCACTTT; cdr3_aa: CASSNPRDRGDNSPLHF
clone_size: few; d_call: NA; v_call: TRBV5-6; j_call: TRBJ2-3; cdr3_nt: TGTGCCAGCAGCTTGACCGGCGGGCCCACAGATACGCAGTATTTT; cdr3_aa: CASSLTGGPTDTQYF
clone_size: NA; d_call: TRBD2; v_call: TRBV4-2; j_call: TRBJ2-3; cdr3_nt: TGTGCCAGCAGCCCATTCACTAGCGGGGTCGTGGATACGCAGTATTTT; cdr3_aa: CASSPFTSGVVDTQYF
clone_size: many; d_call: NA; v_call: TRBV28; j_call: TRBJ1-3; cdr3_nt: TGTGCCAGCAGTGGAGACCGGGAAGGAAACACCATATATTTT; cdr3_aa: CASSGDREGNTIYF
clone_size: many; d_call: NA; v_call: TRBV10-3; j_call: TRBJ1-5; cdr3_nt: TGTGCCATCAGTGAGTCGGCCGAGGTTAGGACCCAGCATTTT; cdr3_aa: CAISESAEVRTQHF
clone_size: many; d_call: NA; v_call: TRBV20-1; j_call: TRBJ2-5; cdr3_nt: TGCAGTGCTGAAGGGGAAAGAAGGGGAGAGACCCAGTACTTC; cdr3_aa: CSAEGERRGETQYF
clone_size: NA; d_call: NA; v_call: TRBV4-3; j_call: TRBJ1-5; cdr3_nt: TGCGCCAGCAGCCAATCCGTTAATCAGCCCCAGCATTTT; cdr3_aa: CASSQSVNQPQHF
clone_size: few; d_call: TRBD1; v_call: TRBV28; j_call: TRBJ1-1; cdr3_nt: TGTGCCAGCAGTCCACCAGGGACAGGGGGAACTGAAGCTTTCTTT; cdr3_aa: CASSPPGTGGTEAFF
clone_size: NA; d_call: NA; v_call: TRBV28; j_call: TRBJ2-4; cdr3_nt: TGTGCCAGCAGTTTATCGGAGGGGAAGGCCAAAAACATTCAGTACTTC; cdr3_aa: CASSLSEGKAKNIQYF
clone_size: many; d_call: NA; v_call: TRBV7-9; j_call: TRBJ2-3; cdr3_nt: TGTGCCAGCAGCCCGGTGGAACGAGGCACAGATACGCAGTATTTT; cdr3_aa: CASSPVERGTDTQYF
clone_size: many; d_call: NA; v_call: TRBV20-1; j_call: TRBJ2-3; cdr3_nt: TGCAGTGCTAGAGAGCCCAGCGGGTTTAGCACAGATACGCAGTATTTT; cdr3_aa: CSAREPSGFSTDTQYF
clone_size: few; d_call: NA; v_call: TRBV7-9; j_call: TRBJ1-1; cdr3_nt: TGTGGACTCATGAAGGGGGGCCTGAACACTGAAGCTTTCTTT; cdr3_aa: CGLMKGGLNTEAFF
clone_size: NA; d_call: NA; v_call: TRBV7-2; j_call: TRBJ2-3; cdr3_nt: TGTGCCAGCAGCCCCAGGGGATCCTCGGGCGATACGCAGTATTTT; cdr3_aa: CASSPRGSSGDTQYF
clone_size: many; d_call: TRBD2; v_call: TRBV29-1; j_call: TRBJ2-3; cdr3_nt: TGCAGCGTTGGACGGACTAGCGGGAACCAAGATACGCAGTATTTT; cdr3_aa: CSVGRTSGNQDTQYF
clone_size: many; d_call: TRBD2; v_call: TRBV4-3; j_call: TRBJ2-1; cdr3_nt: TGCGCCAGCAGCCAAGAAAGGTCCGGGACTAGCATATACAATGAGCAGTTCTTC; cdr3_aa: CASSQERSGTSIYNEQFF
clone_size: many; d_call: NA; v_call: TRBV20-1; j_call: TRBJ2-1; cdr3_nt: TGCAGTGCTAGAGACCTTAGTCTTTTCTGGGGGCAGTTCTTC; cdr3_aa: CSARDLSLFWGQFF
clone_size: many; d_call: TRBD1; v_call: TRBV29-1; j_call: TRBJ2-5; cdr3_nt: TGCAGCGGACACCGGGACAGGGGTCAGACCCAGTACTTC; cdr3_aa: CSGHRDRGQTQYF
clone_size: many; d_call: NA; v_call: TRBV25-1; j_call: TRBJ1-2; cdr3_nt: TGTGCCAGCAGTGAAGGATTTCCCCAGGGAGGCTACACCTTC; cdr3_aa: CASSEGFPQGGYTF
clone_size: NA; d_call: TRBD1; v_call: TRBV27; j_call: TRBJ1-5; cdr3_nt: TGTGCCAGCAGTAACCGGGACAGAGGGCAGCCCCAGCATTTT; cdr3_aa: CASSNRDRGQPQHF
clone_size: many; d_call: NA; v_call: TRBV5-6; j_call: TRBJ1-3; cdr3_nt: TGTGCCAGCAGCTTCCAGGGACGCAACTCTGGAAACACCATATATTTT; cdr3_aa: CASSFQGRNSGNTIYF